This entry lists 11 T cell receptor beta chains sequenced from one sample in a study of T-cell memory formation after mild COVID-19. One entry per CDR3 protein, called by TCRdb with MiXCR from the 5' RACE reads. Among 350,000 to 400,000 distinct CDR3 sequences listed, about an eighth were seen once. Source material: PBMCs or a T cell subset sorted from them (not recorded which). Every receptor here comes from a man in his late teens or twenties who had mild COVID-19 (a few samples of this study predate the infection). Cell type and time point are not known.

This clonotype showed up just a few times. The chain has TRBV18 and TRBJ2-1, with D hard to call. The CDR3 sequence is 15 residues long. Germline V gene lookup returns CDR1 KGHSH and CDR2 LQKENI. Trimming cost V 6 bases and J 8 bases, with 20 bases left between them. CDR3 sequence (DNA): TGTGCCAGCTCCCAGCTAGGCGGTATCCTCTATGAGCAGTTCTTC. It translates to CASSQLGGILYEQFF.

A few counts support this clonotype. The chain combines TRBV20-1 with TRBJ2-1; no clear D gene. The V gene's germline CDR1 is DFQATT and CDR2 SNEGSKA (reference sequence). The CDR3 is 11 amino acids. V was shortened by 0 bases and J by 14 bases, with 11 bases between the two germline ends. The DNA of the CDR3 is TGCAGTGCTAGAGATACGGCGTTGGAGTTCTTC. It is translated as CSARDTALEFF.

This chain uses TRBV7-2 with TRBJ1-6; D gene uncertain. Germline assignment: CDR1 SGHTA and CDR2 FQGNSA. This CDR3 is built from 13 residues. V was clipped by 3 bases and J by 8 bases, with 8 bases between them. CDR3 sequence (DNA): TGTGCCAGCAGCTTTAGTGCTTATTCACCCCTCCACTTT. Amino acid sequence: CASSFSAYSPLHF.

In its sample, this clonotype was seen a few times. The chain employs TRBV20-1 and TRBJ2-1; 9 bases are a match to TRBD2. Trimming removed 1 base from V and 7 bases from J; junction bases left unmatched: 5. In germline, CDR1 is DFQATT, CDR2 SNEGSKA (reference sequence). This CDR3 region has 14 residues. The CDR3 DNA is TGCAGTGCTAGAGTAGCGGGGGTTACTAATGAGCAGTTCTTC. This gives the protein CSARVAGVTNEQFF.

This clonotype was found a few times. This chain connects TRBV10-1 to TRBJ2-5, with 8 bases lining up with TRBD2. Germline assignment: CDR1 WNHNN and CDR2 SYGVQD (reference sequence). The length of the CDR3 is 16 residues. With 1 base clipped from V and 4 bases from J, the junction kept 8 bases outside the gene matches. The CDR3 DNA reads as TGCGCCAGCAGTGAGTGGTCGGGGGGGCGAGGAGAGACCCAGTACTTC. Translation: CASSEWSGGRGETQYF.

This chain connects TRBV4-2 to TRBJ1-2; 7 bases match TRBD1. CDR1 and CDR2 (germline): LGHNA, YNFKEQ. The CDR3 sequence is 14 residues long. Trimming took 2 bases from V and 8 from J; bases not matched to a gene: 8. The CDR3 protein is CASSQQGETGGYTF. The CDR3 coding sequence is TGTGCCAGCAGCCAACAGGGGGAGACGGGGGGCTACACCTTC.

The CDR3 region is CASAESGGPVETQYF. Written as DNA, the CDR3 is TGCGCCAGCGCGGAGAGCGGGGGCCCGGTCGAGACCCAGTACTTC. The chain uses TRBV5-1 and TRBJ2-5, with 8 bases fitting TRBD2. The ends lost 7 bases at V and 5 bases at J; junction bases unmatched: 13. Germline loops: CDR1 SGHRS, CDR2 YFSETQ. This CDR3 has 15 residues.

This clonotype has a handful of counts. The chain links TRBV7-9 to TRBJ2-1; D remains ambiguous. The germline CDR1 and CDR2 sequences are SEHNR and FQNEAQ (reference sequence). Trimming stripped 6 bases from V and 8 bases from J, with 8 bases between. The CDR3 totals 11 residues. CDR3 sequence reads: CASRVVDEQFF. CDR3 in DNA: TGTGCCAGCAGAGTGGTGGATGAGCAGTTCTTC.

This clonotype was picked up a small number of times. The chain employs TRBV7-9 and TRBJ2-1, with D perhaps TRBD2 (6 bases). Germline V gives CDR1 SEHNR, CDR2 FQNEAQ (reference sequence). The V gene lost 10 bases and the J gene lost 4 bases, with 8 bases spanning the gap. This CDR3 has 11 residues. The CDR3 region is CATGTYNEQFF. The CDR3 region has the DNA TGTGCCACCGGGACTTACAATGAGCAGTTCTTC.

This chain's CDR3 is CASSWLASGGNEQFF. CDR3 coding DNA: TGTGCCAGCAGTTGGTTGGCTAGCGGGGGGAATGAGCAGTTCTTC. The V and J genes are TRBV6-6 and TRBJ2-1; 11 positions match TRBD2. Trimming at V came to 4 bases and at J to 7 bases, leaving 6 bases not matched to a gene. Germline V gene data show CDR1 as MNHNY and CDR2 as SVGAGI (reference sequence). This CDR3 contains 15 residues.

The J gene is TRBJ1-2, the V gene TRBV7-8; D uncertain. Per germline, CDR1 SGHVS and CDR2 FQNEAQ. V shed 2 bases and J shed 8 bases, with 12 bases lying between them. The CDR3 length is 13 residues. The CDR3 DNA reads TGTGCCAGCAGCTTAATGTACAACGGGGGCTACACCTTC. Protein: CASSLMYNGGYTF.